Following are 25 T cell receptor beta chains from one sample sequenced in a study of blood T cell repertoires in COVID-19 (TCRdb year 2020). Library creation used the immunoSEQ multiplex PCR assay. Here the immuneACCESS table is served through TCRdb, limited to in-frame sequences with V and J called. Missing clones are a known gap in these copies; in checked studies unresolved V genes cover under half, and the rest lacks a known reason. In this sample the table shows some 77,000 clones, 80% to 85% of which occur a single time. Jointly, the top ten make up 1.8% of the sample. Input material: peripheral blood. These receptor sequences come from an older woman with acute or convalescent COVID-19.

This chain connects TRBV18 to TRBJ1-5; D gene unclear. The germline V and J ends were trimmed by 5 bases and 1 base, with 6 bases remaining between them. Germline CDR1 KGHSH, CDR2 LQKENI. The CDR3 is made up of 13 amino acids. CDR3 nucleotide sequence: TGTGCCAGCTCATCTCAGAGCAATCAGCCCCAGCATTTT. Amino acid sequence: CASSSQSNQPQHF.

This chain connects TRBV7-9 to TRBJ2-3; 9 bases are shared with TRBD2. Germline CDR1 is SEHNR and CDR2 is FQNEAQ (reference sequence). The CDR3 runs to 15 residues. Unmatched junction bases numbered 4, after V lost 5 bases and J lost 1 base. As DNA, the CDR3 is TGTGCCAGCAGCCCTAGCGGGGCGGGCACAGATACGCAGTATTTT. Its translation is CASSPSGAGTDTQYF. Together with reference TRBV7-9 and TRBJ2-3, the CDR3 gives the full variable domain: DTGVSQNPRHKITKRGQNVTFRCDPISEHNRLYWYRQTLGQGPEFLTYFQNEAQLEKSRLLSDRFSAERPKGSFSTLEIQRTEQGDSAMYLCASSPSGAGTDTQYFGPGTRLTVL.

CDR3 region: CASSLRTGTYGYTF. CDR3 in DNA: TGTGCCAGCAGTTTAAGGACAGGGACGTATGGCTACACCTTC. The V call is TRBV27, the J call TRBJ1-2; 8 bases align to TRBD1. Germline V gene sequence: CDR1 MNHEY, CDR2 SMNVEV (reference sequence). The V and J ends lost 2 bases and 5 bases, in that order; junction bases with no gene match: 4. The CDR3 loop spans 14 amino acids.

The CDR3 region is CASSLKGLRTGELFF. CDR3 DNA sequence: TGTGCCAGCAGTTTAAAGGGGCTGCGGACCGGGGAGCTGTTTTTT. This chain links TRBV27 with TRBJ2-2; perhaps TRBD1 as D (5 bases). CDR1 is MNHEY, CDR2 SMNVEV, per germline (reference sequence). This CDR3 has 15 residues. V dropped 2 bases and J dropped 5 bases, with 12 bases sitting between them.

The chain is built from TRBV28 and TRBJ2-7; D is uncertain. Germline loops: CDR1 MDHEN, CDR2 SYDVKM. The CDR3 covers 12 residues. The ends were cut back, 3 bases at V and 5 bases at J, with 8 bases in the middle. The CDR3 DNA is TGTGCCAGCAGTTTGAGAGTCCACGAGCAGTACTTC. It specifies CASSLRVHEQYF.

This clone has only one observation. The chain carries TRBV18 and TRBJ2-5; no firm D call. The CDR3 sequence is 12 residues long. Germline loops: CDR1 KGHSH, CDR2 LQKENI. V lost 3 bases, J lost 5 bases, and 7 bases lay in between. The CDR3 sequence is CASSPAGETQYF. CDR3 nucleotides: TGTGCCAGCTCACCCGCAGGCGAGACCCAGTACTTC.

The rearrangement links TRBV27 to TRBJ1-6, with 7 bases aligning to TRBD1. V shed 2 bases, J shed 3 bases, and the junction held 4 bases outside the gene matches. Per germline, CDR1 MNHEY and CDR2 SMNVEV (reference sequence). This CDR3 has 16 residues. CDR3 sequence reads: CASSLQQGFYNSPLHF. Here the CDR3 DNA reads TGTGCCAGCAGTTTACAACAGGGGTTCTATAATTCACCCCTCCACTTT.

This clone was seen once. This rearrangement joins TRBV11-2 to TRBJ1-2; no clear D gene. The V end was cut by 5 bases, the J end by 4 bases, with 8 bases between. This CDR3 spans 12 amino acids. CDR1 and CDR2 from the germline V gene are SGHAT and FQNNGV. The CDR3 DNA sequence: TGTGCCAGCAGCCAAAACATCTATGGCTACACCTTC. It translates to CASSQNIYGYTF. Variable domain in full (rest from reference TRBV11-2 and TRBJ1-2): EAGVAQSPRYKIIEKRQSVAFWCNPISGHATLYWYQQILGQGPKLLIQFQNNGVVDDSQLPKDRFSAERLKGVDSTLKIQPAKLEDSAVYLCASSQNIYGYTFGSGTRLTVV.

This clone was detected a few times. The chain joins TRBV18 to TRBJ1-1; TRBD1 matches at 7 bases. The length of the CDR3 is 13 residues. The V gene end was trimmed by 3 bases and the J gene end by 4 bases; junction bases not matched to a gene: 2. Germline V gives CDR1 KGHSH, CDR2 LQKENI. This CDR3 is CASSPPGGTEAFF. CDR3 DNA sequence: TGTGCCAGCTCACCTCCAGGGGGCACTGAAGCTTTCTTT.

The CDR3 is CASSPLATGTGVFF. CDR3 nucleotides: TGTGCCAGCAGCCCGTTAGCCACCGGGACAGGGGTTTTCTTC. V is TRBV7-8 and J is TRBJ2-1, with 10 bases that match TRBD1. The CDR3 has 14 amino acids. After removal of 5 bases from V and 16 bases from J, the junction contained 14 bases not matched to a gene. The germline gives CDR1 SGHVS, CDR2 FQNEAQ.

J is TRBJ1-2 and V is TRBV7-8; TRBD1 is a possible D gene (6 bases). The CDR3 sequence is 14 residues long. Trimming took off 5 bases at V and 6 bases at J, with 16 bases between the two ends. The germline V gene encodes CDR1 SGHVS and CDR2 FQNEAQ. The CDR3, as DNA: TGTGCCAGCAGCCGAGGGGGGGTGGTAGATGGCTACACCTTC. Its protein is CASSRGGVVDGYTF.

The genes are TRBV19 and TRBJ2-5; the match to TRBD2 covers 10 bases. CDR1 is LNHDA and CDR2 is SQIVND in the germline V gene (reference sequence). The CDR3 length is 15 residues. V was pared by 7 bases and J by 5 bases, with 10 bases of the junction left unmatched. The CDR3 nucleotides read TGTGCCAGTACTCAAGGGGCTAGCGGGAGTGAGACCCAGTACTTC. This codes for CASTQGASGSETQYF.

The V call is TRBV21-1, the J call TRBJ2-7; the table's TRBD2 call for D was not verified on the DNA. TRBV21-1 is given as a pseudogene. CDR3 size: 18 residues. DNA of the CDR3: TGTGCCAGCAGCAAAGCGGGACTAGCGGGAAAGTTCGCCTACGAGCAGTACTTC. Protein: CASSKAGLAGKFAYEQYF.

The rearrangement links TRBV29-1 to TRBJ2-3; 11 positions match TRBD2. Germline lookup yields CDR1 SQVTM and CDR2 ANQGSEA. J lost 0 bases, V lost 4 bases, and 6 bases had no gene match. This CDR3 is built from 16 residues. The DNA for the CDR3 is TGCAGCGTTGGCAGGGGACTAGCGGAGAGCACAGATACGCAGTATTTT. Amino acid sequence: CSVGRGLAESTDTQYF.

This chain connects TRBV3-1 (or the pseudogene TRBV3-2) to TRBJ1-1; D ambiguous. The V gene lost 1 base and the J gene lost 7 bases, with 7 bases spanning the gap. CDR1 LGHDT and CDR2 YNNKEL come from the germline V gene (reference sequence). The CDR3 is 12 amino acids. CDR3 DNA sequence: TGTGCCAGCAGCCAAGCCGAGCGTGAAGCTTTCTTT. Residues: CASSQAEREAFF.

The table lists this clone with a few counts. The CDR3, as DNA: TGTGCCAGCAGCTTGCCCCAGGCGGGTAGGGATTCACCCCTCCACTTT. Translating gives CASSLPQAGRDSPLHF. The V gene is TRBV5-6, the J gene TRBJ1-6; D gene ambiguous. Germline V gene sequence: CDR1 SGHDT, CDR2 YYEEEE. The V end was cut by 1 base, the J end by 8 bases, with 16 bases between. The CDR3 contains 16 residues.

This clone was picked up one time. The V and J genes are TRBV6-5 and TRBJ2-5; D call uncertain. The V gene's germline CDR1 is MNHEY and CDR2 SVGAGI. V shed 7 bases and J shed 5 bases, with 11 bases lying between them. This CDR3 spans 12 amino acids. Here the CDR3 reads CASKIGEETQYF. CDR3 nucleotide sequence: TGTGCCAGCAAGATAGGAGAGGAGACCCAGTACTTC.

The chain recombines TRBV9 with TRBJ1-6; no definite D call. This CDR3 has 15 residues. CDR1 and CDR2 from the germline V gene are SGDLS and YYNGEE. Trimming left V 4 bases short and J 6 bases short, with 14 bases between. In nucleotides, the CDR3 is TGTGCCAGCAGCTCCCGGGGATGGGTTAATTCACCCCTCCACTTT. This sequence encodes CASSSRGWVNSPLHF.

The CDR3 loop is CATNSGALSWTYGYTF. The CDR3, as DNA: TGTGCCACTAACTCAGGGGCGCTGAGTTGGACCTATGGCTACACCTTC. This rearrangement joins TRBV28 to TRBJ1-2; D perhaps matches TRBD1 (6 bases). Trimming removed 10 bases from V and 4 bases from J, with 25 bases in between. In germline, CDR1 is MDHEN, CDR2 SYDVKM. The CDR3 runs to 16 residues.

The V gene is TRBV10-2, the J gene TRBJ2-3; a weak D match, TRBD1 (6 bases). The CDR3 is 16 amino acids. V shed 3 bases and J shed 2 bases, with 15 bases lying between them. The germline CDR1 and CDR2 sequences are WSHSY and SAAADI. The chain's CDR3 is CASSEEDSLSTDTQYF. The CDR3 DNA follows: TGCGCCAGCAGTGAAGAGGACAGCCTTTCCACAGATACGCAGTATTTT.

This clone showed up just once. The chain joins TRBV28 to TRBJ2-7, with D perhaps TRBD1 (7 bases). Germline-derived CDR1 and CDR2 are MDHEN and SYDVKM. V was shortened by 6 bases and J by 6 bases, with 24 bases between the two germline ends. The CDR3 totals 16 residues. The CDR3 reads CASSQGGGFWASEQYF. The CDR3 DNA sequence: TGTGCCAGCAGCCAAGGAGGGGGCTTTTGGGCTTCCGAGCAGTACTTC. Variable domain in full (rest from reference TRBV28 and TRBJ2-7): DVKVTQSSRYLVKRTGEKVFLECVQDMDHENMFWYRQDPGLGLRLIYFSYDVKMKEKGDIPEGYSVSREKKERFSLILESASTNQTSMYLCASSQGGGFWASEQYFGPGTRLTVT.

In its sample, this clone was seen once. The V gene is TRBV19, the J gene TRBJ2-1; D perhaps matches TRBD2 (5 bases). Trimming shortened V by 2 bases and J by 9 bases, and 11 bases separated the two germline ends. The CDR3 totals 13 residues. CDR1 and CDR2 (germline): LNHDA, SQIVND (reference sequence). CDR3 DNA sequence: TGTGCCAGTAGTATATTCGGGGATACTGAGCAGTTCTTC. It encodes CASSIFGDTEQFF.

CDR3 sequence reads: CAWTRRGRRTITEAFF. The DNA of the CDR3 is TGTGCCTGGACCAGGCGGGGCAGACGAACTATCACTGAAGCTTTCTTT. The V gene is TRBV30, the J gene TRBJ1-1, with D possibly matching TRBD1 (5 bases). The CDR3 has 16 amino acids. Germline assignment: CDR1 GTSNPN and CDR2 SVGIG (reference sequence). Trimming shortened V by 4 bases and J by 4 bases, and 22 bases separated the two germline ends.

V and J are TRBV24-1 and TRBJ2-5, with 8 bases that match TRBD1. The CDR3 sequence is 15 residues long. In germline, CDR1 is KGHDR, CDR2 SFDVKD. Germline trimming cut 0 bases from V and 4 bases from J; bases unmatched to any gene: 3. The CDR3 protein is CATSDLRGTGETQYF. As DNA, the CDR3 is TGTGCCACCAGTGATTTGAGGGGGACAGGAGAGACCCAGTACTTC.

V gene TRBV9 combines with J gene TRBJ2-1; D is possibly TRBD2 (6 bases). V was clipped by 0 bases and J by 9 bases, with 13 bases between them. Germline V lookup: CDR1 SGDLS, CDR2 YYNGEE. CDR3 length: 14 amino acids. The CDR3 region is CASSVGLELGEQFF. Written as DNA, the CDR3 is TGTGCCAGCAGCGTAGGACTAGAGCTTGGTGAGCAGTTCTTC.